The rows below give T cell receptor beta chains drawn from one sample of a study of tumor-infiltrating lymphocytes in primary liver carcinoma. One entry per CDR3 protein results from TCRdb running MiXCR on the multiplex PCR reads. The sample consists of tens of thousands of distinct CDR3 sequences, about 82% of them appearing once. Input material: liver tumor tissue from sampling region 5. These receptors were obtained from a man aged 35-49 years with primary liver carcinoma and hepatitis B virus infection. Both conserved end residues are part of each CDR3. Each record gives: clone size, V gene, J gene, D gene, CDR3 DNA, CDR3 protein. The D gene is left open where the match is weak. Only part of the rows carry a size: once, few, many, or a class if the clone is expanded.

clone size: -; V gene: TRBV20-1; J gene: TRBJ2-1; D gene: TRBD2; CDR3 DNA: TGCAGTGCTATATCCCGTGTAGGACTAGCGGGAGATGAGCAGTTCTTC; CDR3 protein: CSAISRVGLAGDEQFF
clone size: -; V gene: TRBV4-1; J gene: TRBJ2-3; D gene: -; CDR3 DNA: TGCGCCAGCAGCCATGCCGGAAATGTAGATACGCAGTATTTT; CDR3 protein: CASSHAGNVDTQYF
clone size: -; V gene: TRBV4-1; J gene: TRBJ2-2; D gene: -; CDR3 DNA: TGTGCCAGCAGCCAAGAAGATAACACCGGGGAGCCGCTTTTT; CDR3 protein: CASSQEDNTGEPLF
clone size: -; V gene: TRBV7-9; J gene: TRBJ2-7; D gene: -; CDR3 DNA: TGTGCCAGCAGCTGGACTAACGAGTACTACGAGCAGTACTTC; CDR3 protein: CASSWTNEYYEQYF
clone size: -; V gene: TRBV29-1; J gene: TRBJ2-5; D gene: TRBD2; CDR3 DNA: TGCAGCGTTGGTGGGACTAGCGGGAGTAGGGAGACCCAGTACTTC; CDR3 protein: CSVGGTSGSRETQYF
clone size: -; V gene: TRBV6-2/TRBV6-3; J gene: TRBJ2-3; D gene: TRBD2; CDR3 DNA: TGTGCCAGCAGTTACCTTCCTAGCGGGTCTAGCACAGATATGCAATATTTT; CDR3 protein: CASSYLPSGSSTDMQYF
clone size: -; V gene: TRBV11-2; J gene: TRBJ2-7; D gene: TRBD1; CDR3 DNA: TGTGCCAGCAACCTAAATCAGGGACAGTCCTACGGGCAGTACTTC; CDR3 protein: CASNLNQGQSYGQYF
clone size: -; V gene: TRBV7-9; J gene: TRBJ2-5; D gene: TRBD2; CDR3 DNA: TGTGCCAGCAGCTTACTACTAGCGGGACTGGAGGCCCAGTACTTC; CDR3 protein: CASSLLLAGLEAQYF
clone size: many; V gene: TRBV28; J gene: TRBJ2-7; D gene: -; CDR3 DNA: TGTGCCAGCAGTTCGCGACAGGGAGGGTACTACGAGCAGTACTTC; CDR3 protein: CASSSRQGGYYEQYF
clone size: -; V gene: TRBV11-2; J gene: TRBJ2-6; D gene: -; CDR3 DNA: TGTGCCAGCGGCTTGGGGGCCAACGCCGTGACTTTC; CDR3 protein: CASGLGANAVTF
clone size: -; V gene: TRBV7-9; J gene: TRBJ2-4; D gene: TRBD1; CDR3 DNA: TGTGCCAGTAGCGTCGACAGGGCTCCAGCCAAAAACTTTCAGTACTTC; CDR3 protein: CASSVDRAPAKNFQYF
clone size: -; V gene: TRBV4-1; J gene: TRBJ1-5; D gene: -; CDR3 DNA: TGCGCTAGCAGCCCCGACGGGGTTAATCAGCCCCGGCATTTT; CDR3 protein: CASSPDGVNQPRHF
clone size: -; V gene: TRBV12-3/TRBV12-4; J gene: TRBJ2-3; D gene: -; CDR3 DNA: TGTGCCGGCAGCCGAAATTTGGGGTGGAGCACAGATACGCAATATTTT; CDR3 protein: CAGSRNLGWSTDTQYF
clone size: -; V gene: TRBV11-2; J gene: TRBJ2-5; D gene: -; CDR3 DNA: TGTGCAAGCAGCTTAGTTCTGGAAGAGACCGAGCACTTC; CDR3 protein: CASSLVLEETEHF
clone size: -; V gene: TRBV7-9; J gene: TRBJ2-7; D gene: TRBD2; CDR3 DNA: TGTGCCAGCAGCTGCGGGACTAGCGGGAACCAGCGCCCCTACGAGCAGTACTTC; CDR3 protein: CASSCGTSGNQRPYEQYF
clone size: -; V gene: TRBV12-3/TRBV12-4; J gene: TRBJ1-1; D gene: TRBD1; CDR3 DNA: TGTGCCAGCAGTTTCGGAACAGGGGGTTGGGACATTGAAGCCTTCTTT; CDR3 protein: CASSFGTGGWDIEAFF
clone size: -; V gene: TRBV11-2; J gene: TRBJ2-6; D gene: -; CDR3 DNA: TGTGCCAGCAGCGAGCCCTCGGGAGAGCGGCTCTCTGGGGCCAACGTCCCGACTTTC; CDR3 protein: CASSEPSGERLSGANVPTF
clone size: once; V gene: TRBV28; J gene: TRBJ1-5; D gene: -; CDR3 DNA: TGTGCCAGCAGCCCCCAGACAGGAACCCAGCCCCAGCGTTTT; CDR3 protein: CASSPQTGTQPQRF
clone size: -; V gene: TRBV29-1; J gene: TRBJ2-1; D gene: TRBD1; CDR3 DNA: TGCAGCGTCGGAGATCCGGACAGGTCATCCTACAATGATCAGTTCTTC; CDR3 protein: CSVGDPDRSSYNDQFF
clone size: once; V gene: TRBV11-2; J gene: TRBJ2-7; D gene: -; CDR3 DNA: TGTGCCAGCAACACATTGGTAACCTACGAGCAGTACTTC; CDR3 protein: CASNTLVTYEQYF
clone size: -; V gene: TRBV11-2; J gene: TRBJ2-7; D gene: -; CDR3 DNA: TGTGCCAGCAGCTCAGATATCGGGGTTATATACGAGCAGTACTTC; CDR3 protein: CASSSDIGVIYEQYF
clone size: -; V gene: TRBV11-2; J gene: TRBJ2-7; D gene: -; CDR3 DNA: TGTGCCAGCAGCTTAGTCATATGCGGCTACAAGCAGGACTTC; CDR3 protein: CASSLVICGYKQDF
clone size: -; V gene: TRBV28; J gene: TRBJ1-1; D gene: -; CDR3 DNA: TGTGTCAACAGCCAAATAACTGAAGCTTTCTTT; CDR3 protein: CVNSQITEAFF
clone size: -; V gene: TRBV11-2; J gene: TRBJ2-5; D gene: -; CDR3 DNA: TGTGCCGGCAGCTTCGAGTGGCATCAGAGGGAGAGCCAGTACTTC; CDR3 protein: CAGSFEWHQRESQYF
clone size: -; V gene: TRBV6-2/TRBV6-3; J gene: TRBJ1-3; D gene: -; CDR3 DNA: TGCGCTAACAGTTACTCGGGACCGTGGTCGGACACCATATATTTT; CDR3 protein: CANSYSGPWSDTIYF
clone size: -; V gene: TRBV5-6; J gene: TRBJ1-1; D gene: -; CDR3 DNA: TGTGCCAGCAGCTTACAGAGGCTGAACACTGAAGCTTCCTTT; CDR3 protein: CASSLQRLNTEASF
clone size: -; V gene: TRBV5-4; J gene: TRBJ2-3; D gene: -; CDR3 DNA: TGTGCCAGCAGTTTGGTGACTAGCACAGATACGCAGTATTTT; CDR3 protein: CASSLVTSTDTQYF
clone size: -; V gene: TRBV4-2; J gene: TRBJ1-4; D gene: -; CDR3 DNA: TGTGCCAGCACCCGAGCACCTTCCGGACAAGGTACTGAAAAACTGTTTTTT; CDR3 protein: CASTRAPSGQGTEKLFF
clone size: -; V gene: TRBV4-2; J gene: TRBJ2-5; D gene: -; CDR3 DNA: TGCGCCAGCAACCAAGGGGCCGAGACCCAGTACTTC; CDR3 protein: CASNQGAETQYF
clone size: -; V gene: TRBV5-1; J gene: TRBJ2-5; D gene: -; CDR3 DNA: TGCGCCGGCAGCTTGGGGTGGACAGGGAGGGAAGGGACCCAGTACTTC; CDR3 protein: CAGSLGWTGREGTQYF
clone size: -; V gene: TRBV6-2/TRBV6-3; J gene: TRBJ1-2; D gene: -; CDR3 DNA: TGTGCCAGCAGGGGGGACGGCTGTGGCTACACCTTC; CDR3 protein: CASRGDGCGYTF
clone size: -; V gene: TRBV6-6; J gene: TRBJ1-2; D gene: -; CDR3 DNA: TGTACCAGCAGCTACTCGGGACACGGCGACTATGGCTACACCTTC; CDR3 protein: CTSSYSGHGDYGYTF
clone size: medium-sized; V gene: TRBV10-3; J gene: TRBJ2-1; D gene: TRBD2; CDR3 DNA: TGTGCCAGCTTAGCGGGAGTGGGCTACAATGAGCAGTTCTTC; CDR3 protein: CASLAGVGYNEQFF
clone size: -; V gene: TRBV4-1; J gene: TRBJ1-1; D gene: -; CDR3 DNA: TGCGCCAGCATGGGGGACAATCATGAAGCTTTCTTT; CDR3 protein: CASMGDNHEAFF
clone size: -; V gene: TRBV4-3; J gene: TRBJ2-7; D gene: -; CDR3 DNA: TGCGACAGCAGCCAAGATCGGGAGACTCGCTACGAGCAGTATTTC; CDR3 protein: CDSSQDRETRYEQYF
clone size: once; V gene: TRBV5-5; J gene: TRBJ2-1; D gene: -; CDR3 DNA: TGTGCCAGCAGCTTGGTTTCCGGACGGTACAATGAGTGGTTCTTC; CDR3 protein: CASSLVSGRYNEWFF
clone size: many; V gene: TRBV7-9; J gene: TRBJ2-1; D gene: -; CDR3 DNA: TGTGCCAGCAGTAAAAGTATCCGGGCCAATGAGCAGTTCTTC; CDR3 protein: CASSKSIRANEQFF
clone size: -; V gene: TRBV28; J gene: TRBJ2-1; D gene: TRBD2; CDR3 DNA: TGTGCCAGCAGTTTAGGGACTACTGGGGAACAGTTCTTC; CDR3 protein: CASSLGTTGEQFF
clone size: few; V gene: TRBV6-1; J gene: TRBJ2-7; D gene: -; CDR3 DNA: TGTGGCAGCAGTGAACTAGTGCATTTGGACGAGCAGTACTTC; CDR3 protein: CGSSELVHLDEQYF
clone size: -; V gene: TRBV29-1; J gene: TRBJ2-3; D gene: TRBD1; CDR3 DNA: TGCAGCGTCGTTCCAGGGGGCGTAGATACGCAGTATTTT; CDR3 protein: CSVVPGGVDTQYF
clone size: -; V gene: TRBV5-6; J gene: TRBJ1-6; D gene: -; CDR3 DNA: TGTGCCAGGAGCTTGGTAGGATTGGGGAATTCGCCCCTCCACTTT; CDR3 protein: CARSLVGLGNSPLHF
clone size: -; V gene: TRBV11-2; J gene: TRBJ1-1; D gene: -; CDR3 DNA: TGTGCCAGCAGCTTATATTCCGGGCAGGCAGCTTTCTTT; CDR3 protein: CASSLYSGQAAFF